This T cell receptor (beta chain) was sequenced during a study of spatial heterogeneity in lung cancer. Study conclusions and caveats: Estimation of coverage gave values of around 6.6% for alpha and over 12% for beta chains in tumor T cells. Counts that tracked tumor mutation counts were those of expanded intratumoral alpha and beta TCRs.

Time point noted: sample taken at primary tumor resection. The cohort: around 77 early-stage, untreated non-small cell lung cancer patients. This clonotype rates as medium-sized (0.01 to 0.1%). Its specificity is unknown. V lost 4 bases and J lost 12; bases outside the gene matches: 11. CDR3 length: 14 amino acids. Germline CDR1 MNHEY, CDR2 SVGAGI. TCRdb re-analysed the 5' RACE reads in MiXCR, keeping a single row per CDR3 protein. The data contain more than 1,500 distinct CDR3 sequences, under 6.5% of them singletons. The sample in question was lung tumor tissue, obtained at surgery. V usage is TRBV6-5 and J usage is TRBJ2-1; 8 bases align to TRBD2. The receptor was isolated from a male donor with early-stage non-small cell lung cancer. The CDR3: CASSLSREGLRQFF. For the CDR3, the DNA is TGTGCCAGCAGTTTATCTCGGGAGGGGCTTAGGCAGTTCTTC.